The clone carrying this T cell receptor (beta chain) was picked up one time. The sample is drawn from a study of T cells in Graves' hyperthyroidism and ophthalmopathy. The CDR3 is 13 residues long. V was clipped by 1 base and J by 7 bases, with 10 bases between them. Germline V gene lookup returns CDR1 LNHNV and CDR2 YYDKDF (reference sequence). Amplified TCR beta CDR3 regions came from RNA transcripts. The HTBI primer set served for first-round RT-PCR of the TCR CDR3. TCRdb re-analysed the multiplex PCR reads in MiXCR, keeping a single row per CDR3 protein. The table records 75,000 to 100,000 distinct CDR3 sequences, roughly 49% of them present only once.

Sample: blood. The chain is built from TRBV15 and TRBJ1-2, with D possibly matching TRBD1 (5 bases). The sequence was collected from a woman aged 40 to 50 with Graves' hyperthyroidism. DNA of the CDR3: TGTGCCACCAGCAGAGCAGGGAGTCTTGGCTACACCTTC. It codes for CATSRAGSLGYTF.